This T cell receptor (beta chain) originates from a study of shared clonotypes between healthy human individuals. Study results and caveats: A small donor pool kept down the genetic and exposure-history diversity that was represented.

Every contributor of samples was a Caucasian grown-up residing in Nashville, Tennessee. Trimming at V came to 4 bases and at J to 6 bases, leaving 7 bases not matched to a gene. Germline loops: CDR1 SGHDT, CDR2 YYEEEE. The CDR3 sequence is 16 residues long. Execution of the assay was at deep level. Sequenced by immunoSEQ multiplex PCR; TCRdb stores in-frame clones only, minus some. The data contain approximately 460,000 clones, approximately 77% of them singletons. Details on this clone: As yet, its antigen is unknown.

Sequenced sample: PBMCs. This chain links TRBV5-6 with TRBJ2-3; 14 nucleotides match TRBD2. The sequence was collected from a woman aged 40-49 years in good health. Some clones in this sample may be carry-over from other donors' samples. This CDR3 reads CASSPGLAGVGDTQYF. CDR3 in DNA: TGTGCCAGCAGCCCGGGACTAGCGGGAGTGGGTGATACGCAGTATTTT.